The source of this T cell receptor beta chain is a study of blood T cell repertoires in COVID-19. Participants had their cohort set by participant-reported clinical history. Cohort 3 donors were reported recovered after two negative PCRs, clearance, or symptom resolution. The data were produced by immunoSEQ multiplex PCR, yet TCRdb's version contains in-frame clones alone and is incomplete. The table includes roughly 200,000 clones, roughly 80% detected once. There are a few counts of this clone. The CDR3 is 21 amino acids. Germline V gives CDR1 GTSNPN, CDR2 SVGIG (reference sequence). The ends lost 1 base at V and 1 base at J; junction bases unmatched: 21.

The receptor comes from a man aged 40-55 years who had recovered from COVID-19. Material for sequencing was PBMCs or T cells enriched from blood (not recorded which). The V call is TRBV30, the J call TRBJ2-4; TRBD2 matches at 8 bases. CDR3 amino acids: CAWSGGLSSGTIGWAKNIQYF. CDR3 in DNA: TGTGCCTGGAGTGGGGGCCTGAGTAGCGGGACTATCGGGTGGGCCAAAAACATTCAGTACTTC.